The entry below describes one TCR beta chain. This entry comes from a study of T cell changes during pregnancy in multiple sclerosis. Libraries were prepared by immunoSEQ multiplex PCR; TCRdb keeps only in-frame clonotypes and omits some of them. The sample includes over 60,000 clones, just under 95% of them seen just once. Per the germline V gene, CDR1 is KGHSH and CDR2 is LQKENI. The germline V and J ends were trimmed by 1 base and 1 base, with 10 bases remaining between them. The CDR3 is 15 amino acids. The material was peripheral blood, obtained in the first trimester of pregnancy. This chain joins TRBV18 and TRBJ2-5; D might be TRBD2 (6 bases). This receptor was identified in a female donor with multiple sclerosis, enrolled in a pregnancy study. The CDR3 DNA reads TGTGCCAGCTCACCACGGGGGGACCCCCAAGAGACCCAGTACTTC. Protein product: CASSPRGDPQETQYF.